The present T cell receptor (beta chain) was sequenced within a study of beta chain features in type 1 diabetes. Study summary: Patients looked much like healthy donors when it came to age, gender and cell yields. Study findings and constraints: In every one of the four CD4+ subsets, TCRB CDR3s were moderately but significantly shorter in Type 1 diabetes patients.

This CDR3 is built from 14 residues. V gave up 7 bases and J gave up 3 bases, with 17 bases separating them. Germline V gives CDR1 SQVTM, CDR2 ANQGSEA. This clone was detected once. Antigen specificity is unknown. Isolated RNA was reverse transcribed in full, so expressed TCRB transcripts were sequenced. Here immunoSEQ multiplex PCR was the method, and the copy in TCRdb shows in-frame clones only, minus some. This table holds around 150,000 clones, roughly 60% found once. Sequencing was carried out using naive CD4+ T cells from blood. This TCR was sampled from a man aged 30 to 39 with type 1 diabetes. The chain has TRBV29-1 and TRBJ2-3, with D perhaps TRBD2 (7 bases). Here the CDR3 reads CSAPGGGTTDTQYF. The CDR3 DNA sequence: TGCAGCGCCCCGGGGGGCGGAACTACAGATACGCAGTATTTT.